This T cell receptor (beta chain) was identified in a study (dated by TCRdb to between 2014 and 2017). For context, the study as a whole: The study set out to test whether tumor-infiltrating Tregs in breast cancer get recruited from blood Tregs or are instead converted in situ from other CD4+ T cell subsets.

This clonotype was counted ten times or more. There is no known antigen for this receptor. One base away there is no much larger clone; base qualities are not given. The germline V gene supplies CDR1 MGHRA and CDR2 YSYEKL. The junction carries 2 bases between V and J, which are trimmed by 2 bases and 2 bases respectively. The CDR3 spans 12 residues, from the cysteine through the phenylalanine. Only the CDR3 DNA is retained, 36 bases long and in frame from the first base. Results the study describes overall, beyond this receptor: The TCR alpha and beta sequences of tumor-infiltrating Tregs showed the greatest overlap with tumor naive CD4+ T cells, followed by blood naive CD4+ T cells. In terms of TCR gene usage, tumor memory CD4+ T cells clustered together with blood and lymph node memory CD4+ cells, as well as with lymph node naive CD4+ cells. The validation in the larger cohort was limited to a single TCR beta V-J rearrangement instead of whole repertoires.

Cells that were CD4+CD25+CD127-/low were isolated as Tregs. Tregs, naive and memory CD4+ T cells from tumor, blood and ipsilateral draining lymph nodes of a few breast cancer patients underwent full-length TCR alpha and beta sequencing. Tumor tissue and lymph nodes obtained by ipsilateral axillary dissection were perfused with PBS, cut into small pieces and digested using collagenase I and hyaluronidase. Sorted cell populations were confirmed by FACS to exceed 90% purity. Full-length TCR variable regions were amplified by 5' RACE PCR with constant-region reverse primers, and semi-nested PCR with Nested Universal Primer A was subsequently performed. The ReliaPrep RNA Cell Miniprep System was used to extract total RNA, which was then reverse transcribed into 5'RACE-ready cDNA with the SMARTer RACE 5'/3' Kit. Full-length TCR alpha and beta libraries were barcoded with multiplex adaptors and sequenced on an Illumina MiSeq. Processing in the source paper ran as follows. Sequencing data were pooled across the five patients for each of nine subset-tissue groups and compared by unsupervised clustering of TCR gene usage. The Morisita-Horn index was used to calculate repertoire similarity, with shared sequences weighted by how much each contributed to each repertoire. TCRdb cleaned the public reads at Q25 with fastp, built clones with MiXCR and kept in-frame beta chains. For every CDR3 protein sequence, its rows merge into one entry that carries the most common genes and DNA. It is TCRdb's table, rather than the study itself, that gives the V and J calls and clone size. The sample includes tens of thousands of distinct CDR3 sequences, with approximately 26% observed a single time. The ten largest clonotypes hold roughly 2.2% of the sample.

Sequencing was performed on tumor-infiltrating Tregs sorted from the breast tumor. This TCR came from a female donor with breast cancer. Rearrangement joined TRBV4-1 to TRBJ2-3, with no D gene named confidently. In nucleotide form, the sequence is TGCGCCAGCAGCCAATTCACAGATACGCAGTATTTT. Its amino acids are CASSQFTDTQYF.